This is a list of T cell receptor beta chains from one sample in a study of a mutant IDH1 vaccine in newly diagnosed glioma. The method was immunoSEQ multiplex PCR; TCRdb's version includes in-frame clones alone and lacks a portion of them. Here the sample spans 75,000 to 100,000 clones, roughly 87% being singletons. Material: PBMCs, obtained from a glioma patient treated with radiotherapy, temozolomide or both. Receptors were obtained from a man aged 40-50 years with glioma. Some clones in this sample may be carry-over from other donors' samples. Each CDR3 is given with its conserved first and last residue. The D gene is left open where the match is weak. Clone size is not always given. Where it is, it says once, few, many or a class for expanded clones.

. | TRBJ1-4 | TRBV30 | . | CAWSAPQAGGNEKLFF | TGTGCCTGGAGTGCACCCCAGGCGGGGGGAAATGAAAAACTGTTTTTT
. | TRBJ2-1 | TRBV6-4 | TRBD2 | CASSDSTEGTSGVGEQFF | TGTGCCAGCAGTGACTCAACCGAAGGGACTAGCGGGGTGGGGGAGCAGTTCTTC
once | TRBJ1-4 | TRBV2 | . | CASSTAGGVNEKLFF | TGTGCCAGCAGTACCGCGGGAGGGGTTAATGAAAAACTGTTTTTT
. | TRBJ1-2 | TRBV29-1 | TRBD1 | CSVEMTGEEYGYTF | TGCAGCGTTGAGATGACAGGGGAGGAGTATGGCTACACCTTC
. | TRBJ2-7 | TRBV5-1 | TRBD2 | CASRPGPSGVSYEQYF | TGCGCCAGCAGGCCTGGGCCTAGCGGGGTATCTTACGAGCAGTACTTC
. | TRBJ2-3 | TRBV18 | . | CASSTGDFTDTQYF | TGTGCCAGCTCCACAGGGGACTTCACAGATACGCAGTATTTT
. | TRBJ2-1 | TRBV7-8 | . | CASSLAPGGGNNEQFF | TGTGCCAGCAGCTTAGCCCCAGGGGGGGGCAACAATGAGCAGTTCTTC
. | TRBJ1-2 | TRBV10-3 | . | CAISEGMGGYGYTF | TGTGCCATCAGTGAGGGTATGGGGGGATATGGCTACACCTTC
. | TRBJ1-6 | TRBV10-3 | . | CAISTGTSNSPLHF | TGTGCCATCAGCACCGGGACGAGTAATTCACCCCTCCACTTT
. | TRBJ1-2 | TRBV6-1 | . | CASSELGRGGANGYTF | TGTGCCAGCAGTGAACTCGGACGTGGAGGGGCGAATGGCTACACCTTC
. | TRBJ1-1 | TRBV2 | . | CASSVAGGTEAFF | TGTGCCAGCAGTGTGGCCGGGGGCACTGAAGCTTTCTTT
once | TRBJ2-7 | TRBV19 | TRBD1 | CASSSSHRGLGEQYF | TGTGCCAGTAGTAGTTCCCACAGGGGGCTGGGAGAGCAGTACTTC
. | TRBJ2-4 | TRBV10-3 | TRBD1 | CAISGGTGTGQYF | TGTGCCATCAGTGGGGGGACAGGGACCGGTCAGTACTTC
. | TRBJ2-7 | TRBV4-1 | . | CASSQGQDLSYEQYF | TGCGCCAGCAGCCAAGGACAGGATCTCTCCTACGAGCAGTACTTC
once | TRBJ1-4 | TRBV15 | . | CATSREPGKNEKLFF | TGTGCCACCAGCAGAGAGCCAGGGAAAAATGAAAAACTGTTTTTT